Below, 19 T cell receptor beta chains from the same sample are listed, as sequenced in a study of technical replicates of blood from a handful of donors. Generated by immunoSEQ multiplex PCR, the TCRdb table keeps only in-frame clones and is missing some. The sample lists about 90,000 clones, 90% to 95% occurring once. Input material: T cells isolated from PBMCs. These receptors came from a human donor in good health.

This chain connects TRBV7-3 to TRBJ2-3; 9 bases align to TRBD1. Losses at the gene ends were 5 bases for V and 3 bases for J; bases not matched to a gene: 9. The CDR3 loop spans 16 amino acids. CDR1 and CDR2 from the germline V gene are SGHTA and FQGTGA. The CDR3 loop is CASSRTGTGLTDTQYF. The CDR3 DNA follows: TGTGCCAGCAGCCGTACCGGGACAGGGTTGACAGATACGCAGTATTTT.

The count of this clone is one. The chain is built from TRBV21-1 and TRBJ2-2; TRBD1 reflects the table's D call only, with no check against the DNA. TRBV21-1 is flagged as a pseudogene. This CDR3 spans 18 amino acids. The CDR3 protein is CASSKAPWTGGNTGELFF. DNA for the CDR3: TGTGCCAGCAGCAAAGCGCCTTGGACAGGGGGGAACACCGGGGAGCTGTTTTTT.

This clone was detected once. The chain employs TRBV5-1 and TRBJ1-5; the D gene is possibly TRBD1 (5 bases). V shed 0 bases and J shed 4 bases, with 11 bases lying between them. Germline CDR1 reads SGHRS; CDR2 reads YFSETQ. The CDR3 is 15 residues long. CDR3 residues: CASSLGGLPNQPQHF. CDR3 bases: TGCGCCAGCAGCTTGGGGGGCTTACCTAATCAGCCCCAGCATTTT.

This sequence joins TRBV5-1 and TRBJ2-1, with D maybe TRBD2 (5 bases). The germline CDR1 and CDR2 sequences are SGHRS and YFSETQ. V gave up 5 bases and J gave up 6 bases, with 18 bases separating them. The CDR3 covers 15 residues. Here the CDR3 DNA reads TGCGCCAGCAGTGAGAGAGGGCGAAGCATCAATGAGCAGTTCTTC. This translates into CASSERGRSINEQFF.

This clone appeared a single time. The chain recombines TRBV27 with TRBJ1-1; 11 bases line up with TRBD1. CDR3 length: 15 residues. Germline CDR1 and CDR2: MNHEY and SMNVEV (reference sequence). The V gene end was trimmed by 5 bases and the J gene end by 3 bases; junction bases not matched to a gene: 5. Here the CDR3 reads CASSPWDRGDTEAFF. The CDR3 nucleotides are TGTGCCAGCAGTCCGTGGGACAGGGGGGACACTGAAGCTTTCTTT.

The chain couples TRBV4-1 to TRBJ1-1, with 8 positions matching TRBD1. In germline, CDR1 is MGHRA, CDR2 YSYEKL. Trimming cost V 2 bases and J 0 bases; bases outside gene matches: 8. This CDR3 is 17 amino acids long. CDR3 sequence (DNA): TGCGCCAGCAGCCAAAGTGATGGCAGGGGGCTGAACACTGAAGCTTTCTTT. As protein: CASSQSDGRGLNTEAFF.

This clone was recorded a few times. The gene calls are TRBV7-2 and TRBJ2-7, with D possibly TRBD2 on 6 matching bases. The V end was cut by 4 bases, the J end by 4 bases, with 14 bases between. This CDR3 is built from 14 residues. Germline CDR1 reads SGHTA; CDR2 reads FQGNSA. The CDR3 DNA reads as TGTGCCAGCAGCTCCCGGGAGATGAGTTACGAGCAGTACTTC. The encoded protein is CASSSREMSYEQYF. Combining the CDR3 with reference TRBV7-2 and TRBJ2-7 gives the whole variable domain GAGVSQSPSNKVTEKGKDVELRCDPISGHTALYWYRQSLGQGLEFLIYFQGNSAPDKSGLPSDRFSAERTGGSVSTLTIQRTQQEDSAVYLCASSSREMSYEQYFGPGTRLTVT.

This clone was detected only once. The rearrangement uses TRBV28 and TRBJ2-2; D remains ambiguous. Germline V CDR1 and CDR2: MDHEN, SYDVKM. The CDR3 is made up of 13 amino acids. V was cut by 6 bases and J by 2 bases, with 7 bases left in between. The CDR3 is CASSPVNTGELFF. The CDR3 DNA reads TGTGCCAGCAGCCCCGTTAACACCGGGGAGCTGTTTTTT.

V gene TRBV14 combines with J gene TRBJ2-1; possibly TRBD2 for D (5 bases). V was pared by 0 bases and J by 4 bases, with 13 bases between. Germline-derived CDR1 and CDR2 are SGHDN and FVKESK. The CDR3 sequence is 16 residues long. CDR3 loop: CASSQEFLAKYNEQFF. CDR3 coding DNA: TGTGCCAGCAGCCAAGAATTCCTAGCTAAATACAATGAGCAGTTCTTC.

The chain couples TRBV7-9 to TRBJ1-4; 7 bases map to TRBD1. Germline CDR1 SEHNR, CDR2 FQNEAQ (reference sequence). The CDR3 has 15 residues. Losses at the gene ends were 2 bases for V and 4 bases for J; bases not matched to a gene: 4. CDR3 sequence (DNA): TGTGCCAGCAGCTTAAACGCAGGGGGTAATGAAAAACTGTTTTTT. Its protein product is CASSLNAGGNEKLFF.

This chain uses TRBV11-2 with TRBJ1-1, with D perhaps matching TRBD1 (6 bases). Germline CDR1 is SGHAT and CDR2 is FQNNGV. The CDR3 consists of 13 residues. Trimming removed 1 base from V and 4 bases from J, with 7 bases in between. As DNA, the CDR3 is TGTGCCAGCAGCTTAGGACAGGCCACTGAAGCTTTCTTT. Translation gives CASSLGQATEAFF.

This sequence joins TRBV11-2 and TRBJ2-3; no clear D gene. V was pared by 6 bases and J by 10 bases, with 11 bases between. The CDR3 is made up of 11 amino acids. The germline V gene has CDR1 SGHAT and CDR2 FQNNGV. CDR3 bases: TGTGCCAGCAGGTCCACTTTATCGCAGTATTTT. Amino acid sequence: CASRSTLSQYF. The whole variable domain, filled in from reference TRBV11-2 and TRBJ2-3, reads EAGVAQSPRYKIIEKRQSVAFWCNPISGHATLYWYQQILGQGPKLLIQFQNNGVVDDSQLPKDRFSAERLKGVDSTLKIQPAKLEDSAVYLCASRSTLSQYFGPGTRLTVL.

The chain couples TRBV6-6 to TRBJ1-1; 9 positions agree with TRBD1. With V trimmed by 2 bases and J by 4 bases, 8 bases remained unmatched. Germline CDR1 MNHNY, CDR2 SVGAGI (reference sequence). This CDR3 spans 16 amino acids. Here the CDR3 reads CASSYPTGGDGTEAFF. CDR3 nucleotides: TGTGCCAGCAGTTACCCCACAGGGGGCGATGGCACTGAAGCTTTCTTT.

V usage is TRBV7-8 and J usage is TRBJ2-2; 10 bases are a match to TRBD2. This CDR3 comprises 15 residues. CDR1 is SGHVS and CDR2 is FQNEAQ in the germline V gene. J lost 7 bases, V lost 1 base, and 3 bases had no gene match. CDR3 loop: CASSLDLAGVGELFF. The CDR3 region has the DNA TGTGCCAGCAGCTTAGACCTAGCGGGGGTCGGGGAGCTGTTTTTT.

This sequence joins TRBV7-8 and TRBJ1-2; 8 positions match TRBD1. The CDR3 runs 15 residues. Trimming removed 1 base from V and 3 bases from J; junction bases left unmatched: 4. Per the germline V gene, CDR1 is SGHVS and CDR2 is FQNEAQ. CDR3 sequence reads: CASSLVTGEDYGYTF. The CDR3 nucleotides read TGTGCCAGCAGCTTAGTGACAGGGGAGGACTATGGCTACACCTTC.

This chain joins TRBV5-4 and TRBJ1-6; tentatively, D is TRBD1 (5 bases). Trimming stripped 5 bases from V and 10 bases from J, with 19 bases between. Looked up from germline, CDR1 is SGHNT and CDR2 is YYREEE (reference sequence). The CDR3 has 15 amino acids. The CDR3 sequence: CASSFQTARSSPLHF. CDR3 in DNA: TGTGCCAGCAGTTTCCAGACAGCCAGAAGCTCACCCCTCCACTTT.

The CDR3 spells CASSEGVLDNEQFF. CDR3 DNA: TGTGCCAGCAGTGAAGGGGTGCTAGACAATGAGCAGTTCTTC. This chain joins TRBV6-1 and TRBJ2-1, with D uncertain. V was shortened by 1 base and J by 5 bases, with 9 bases between the two germline ends. The V gene's germline CDR1 is MNHNS and CDR2 SASEGT. This CDR3 is built from 14 residues.

The V and J genes are TRBV11-3 and TRBJ1-3; maybe TRBD1 (5 bases). The CDR3 extends over 15 amino acids. With 7 bases removed from V and 0 bases from J, the gap between germline ends came to 13 bases. Germline-derived CDR1 and CDR2 are SGHNT and YENEEA. In DNA form, the CDR3 reads TGTGCCAGCAAATCGGACGGGGGCTCTGGAAACACCATATATTTT. It encodes CASKSDGGSGNTIYF.

V is TRBV10-3 and J is TRBJ2-5, with D hard to call. Trimming removed 3 bases from V and 1 base from J, with 12 bases in between. Germline V lookup: CDR1 ENHRY, CDR2 SYGVKD. The CDR3 loop spans 15 amino acids. The CDR3 loop reads CAISDSRTVQETQYF. In DNA form, the CDR3 reads TGTGCCATCAGTGATTCACGTACAGTCCAAGAGACCCAGTACTTC.